In this sample, the clone carrying this T cell receptor (beta chain) turned up many times. Its antigen is unidentified. TCR alpha and TCR beta cDNA libraries carrying sample barcodes and UMIs came from 5'RACE with constant-segment primers. TCRdb re-called the 5' RACE reads with MiXCR, one entry per CDR3 protein. This table has around 370,000 distinct CDR3 sequences, 20% to 25% appearing once. This specimen belongs to a study of T-cell memory formation after mild COVID-19. Study-wide results and caveats: Mainly CM and EM harbored the contracting CD4+ clones; mainly EMRA harbored the CD8+ ones. CD4/CD8 balance characterized clones contracting day 15 to 85, and CD4+ skew characterized later expanders. The study detected some responding clones in pre-infection memory, suggesting cross-reactive memory joined.

The TCR sequence derives from an adult woman who had mild COVID-19 (a few samples of this study predate the infection). Cell type and time point are not known. Specimen: PBMCs or a T cell subset sorted from them (not recorded which).

The CDR3 sequence is CASSTGSSGVREQFF. The CDR3 nucleotides are TGTGCCAGCAGTACAGGGTCTAGCGGGGTTCGAGAGCAGTTCTTC. The rearrangement joins TRBV4-2 to TRBJ2-1; TRBD2 agrees at 9 bases. This CDR3 has 15 residues. The germline V gene encodes CDR1 LGHNA and CDR2 YNFKEQ. After removal of 6 bases from V and 10 bases from J, the junction contained 13 bases not matched to a gene.